Below are 32 T cell receptor beta chains sequenced from a single sample in a study of Ad26.COV2.S vaccination and SARS-CoV-2 variants. Method: immunoSEQ multiplex PCR; TCRdb's copy keeps in-frame clones and lacks some. Of some 420,000 clones in the sample, around nine tenths were seen once. As to treatment: approximately 18 received Ad26.COV2.S at low or high dose, single or two shots; 5 received placebo; per-sample allocation not given. It was on day 63 after the first vaccine or placebo injection that samples were taken. Sequencing used peripheral blood, obtained in a trial of Ad26.COV2.S vaccine versus placebo. These receptors all come from a person aged 18 to 65 who received the Ad26.COV2.S COVID-19 vaccine or a placebo.

This rearrangement joins TRBV7-9 to TRBJ2-3, with TRBD2 matching over 8 bases. Germline V lookup: CDR1 SEHNR, CDR2 FQNEAQ (reference sequence). The CDR3 extends over 14 amino acids. V lost 5 bases to trimming and J lost 4 bases; unmatched junction nucleotides: 5. In DNA form, the CDR3 reads TGTGCCAGCAGCCGGGGGGGCCTCGCAGATACGCAGTATTTT. Encoded protein: CASSRGGLADTQYF.

This chain uses TRBV4-3 with TRBJ2-1; D not resolved. The CDR3 consists of 15 residues. CDR1 is LGHNA and CDR2 is YSLEER in the germline V gene. V was pared by 4 bases and J by 3 bases, with 13 bases between. CDR3 in amino acids: CASSPRSSFYNEQFF. For the CDR3, the DNA is TGCGCCAGCAGCCCCCGGTCCAGCTTCTACAATGAGCAGTTCTTC.

As regards this clone: The sample carries other DNA sequences with the same CDR3. Written as DNA, the CDR3 is TGTGCCAGCAGCTTAGCGGGGGGCTCCTACGAGCAGTACTTC. Its translation: CASSLAGGSYEQYF. The chain links TRBV7-8 to TRBJ2-7, with a possible D match to TRBD2 (6 bases). The ends were cut back, 0 bases at V and 0 bases at J, with 6 bases in the middle. The CDR3 has 14 amino acids. Per the germline V gene, CDR1 is SGHVS and CDR2 is FQNEAQ.

The J gene is TRBJ2-5, the V gene TRBV4-1; TRBD1 aligns across 12 bases. Germline V CDR1 and CDR2: MGHRA, YSYEKL. Unmatched junction bases numbered 7, after V lost 0 bases and J lost 5 bases. The CDR3 totals 17 residues. CDR3 sequence reads: CASSQDKRGTGGETQYF. The CDR3 DNA reads TGCGCCAGCAGCCAAGATAAGCGAGGGACAGGGGGCGAGACCCAGTACTTC.

The chain joins TRBV5-1 to TRBJ2-5; D is undetermined. CDR1 is SGHRS, CDR2 YFSETQ, per germline. The CDR3 runs to 15 residues. Trimming removed 5 bases from V and 1 base from J, with 15 bases in between. CDR3 nucleotides: TGCGCCAGCAGTTTTACCCCTGTCCGCCAAGAGACCCAGTACTTC. Its protein product is CASSFTPVRQETQYF.

The CDR3 region is CATSPGGAFQETQYF. The CDR3, as DNA: TGTGCCACCAGCCCCGGGGGGGCATTTCAAGAGACCCAGTACTTC. The chain recombines TRBV15 with TRBJ2-5; 8 nucleotides agree with TRBD2. V shed 5 bases and J 2 bases; nucleotides not matched to a gene: 7. The CDR3 loop spans 15 amino acids. The germline gives CDR1 LNHNV, CDR2 YYDKDF (reference sequence). Together with reference TRBV15 and TRBJ2-5, the CDR3 gives the full variable domain: DAMVIQNPRYQVTQFGKPVTLSCSQTLNHNVMYWYQQKSSQAPKLLFHYYDKDFNNEADTPDNFQSRRPNTSFCFLDIRSPGLGDTAMYLCATSPGGAFQETQYFGPGTRLLVL.

The chain recombines TRBV18 with TRBJ1-5; 7 bases align to TRBD1. Germline V gene sequence: CDR1 KGHSH, CDR2 LQKENI. The CDR3 runs to 14 residues. The junction had 2 bases not matched to a gene; V was cut back by 5 bases and J by 1 base. The chain's CDR3 is CASSTGQSNQPQHF. The CDR3 DNA reads TGTGCCAGCTCAACGGGACAGAGCAATCAGCCCCAGCATTTT.

The CDR3 DNA follows: TGTGCCAGCAGGTTACGGCAGGGGCGGCTAGACTATGGCTACACCTTC. As protein: CASRLRQGRLDYGYTF. The rearrangement uses TRBV28 and TRBJ1-2; tentatively, D is TRBD1 (6 bases). This CDR3 spans 16 amino acids. V was shortened by 6 bases and J by 3 bases, with 20 bases between the two germline ends. Germline V gene sequence: CDR1 MDHEN, CDR2 SYDVKM.

This clone appeared once. This chain links TRBV28 with TRBJ1-1; D gene unclear. This CDR3 comprises 12 residues. Looked up from germline, CDR1 is MDHEN and CDR2 is SYDVKM. V gave up 10 bases and J gave up 1 base, with 10 bases separating them. The CDR3: CATIAGNTEAFF. In DNA form, the CDR3 reads TGTGCCACCATAGCAGGGAACACTGAAGCTTTCTTT. Complete variable domain (other parts from reference TRBV28 and TRBJ1-1): DVKVTQSSRYLVKRTGEKVFLECVQDMDHENMFWYRQDPGLGLRLIYFSYDVKMKEKGDIPEGYSVSREKKERFSLILESASTNQTSMYLCATIAGNTEAFFGQGTRLTVV.

This chain uses TRBV4-1 with TRBJ2-4; no clear D gene. Trimming left V 2 bases short and J 2 bases short, with 13 bases between. The germline V gene encodes CDR1 MGHRA and CDR2 YSYEKL. There are 16 residues in the CDR3. Here the CDR3 DNA reads TGCGCCAGCAGCCAATCCCGGCGGCACTCCAAAAACATTCAGTACTTC. It codes for CASSQSRRHSKNIQYF.

The V gene is TRBV28, the J gene TRBJ2-7; tentative D call: TRBD1 (6 bases). Deletions cut 3 bases from V and 2 bases from J, with 11 bases between. This CDR3 region has 14 residues. Germline CDR1 is MDHEN and CDR2 is SYDVKM. The DNA for the CDR3 is TGTGCCAGCAGTTTTGGTGGGGGCCCCTACGAGCAGTACTTC. As protein: CASSFGGGPYEQYF.

This chain uses TRBV27 with TRBJ1-4; 9 bases match TRBD1. V shed 5 bases, J shed 3 bases, and the junction held 10 bases outside the gene matches. Germline loops: CDR1 MNHEY, CDR2 SMNVEV (reference sequence). The CDR3 is 17 amino acids. The CDR3 nucleotides are TGTGCCAGCAGTCGAAAGGGGGACAGGGCTTCTAATGAAAAACTGTTTTTT. It specifies CASSRKGDRASNEKLFF.

V is TRBV7-3 and J is TRBJ1-2; TRBD1 matches at 12 bases. The CDR3 covers 15 residues. Losses at the gene ends were 2 bases for V and 7 bases for J; bases not matched to a gene: 5. Looked up from germline, CDR1 is SGHTA and CDR2 is FQGTGA. For the CDR3, the DNA is TGTGCCAGCAGCTTACGGGGGACAGGGGGCTTTGGCTACACCTTC. It translates to CASSLRGTGGFGYTF.

The chain is built from TRBV9 and TRBJ2-1; D is possibly TRBD1 or TRBD2 (6 bases each). Germline CDR1 SGDLS, CDR2 YYNGEE. V was clipped by 0 bases and J by 2 bases, with 9 bases between them. The CDR3 sequence is 15 residues long. CDR3 coding DNA: TGTGCCAGCAGCGTAGGGGGGGCGGCCTACAATGAGCAGTTCTTC. Amino acids: CASSVGGAAYNEQFF.

The CDR3, as DNA: TGTGCCAGCAGTCACCTCCCGATGATGGACAGGGCGAAGTTGCTATCCTACTTC. It codes for CASSHLPMMDRAKLLSYF. The chain employs TRBV6-2 or TRBV6-3 and TRBJ2-7; 8 nucleotides agree with TRBD1. The V and J ends lost 5 bases and 13 bases, in that order; junction bases with no gene match: 28. This CDR3 spans 18 amino acids. The V gene's germline CDR1 is MNHEY and CDR2 SVGEGT.

The V call is TRBV5-1, the J call TRBJ2-3; a weak D match, TRBD2 (7 bases). Germline V gene lookup returns CDR1 SGHRS and CDR2 YFSETQ. The CDR3 is 14 residues long. V shed 6 bases and J shed 0 bases, with 11 bases lying between them. Here the CDR3 DNA reads TGCGCCAGCAAGCCGGGGGGCAGCACAGATACGCAGTATTTT. This codes for CASKPGGSTDTQYF.

This clone has a single count. As DNA, the CDR3 is TGTGCCAGGGCGGCTAGCGGGGACCCGGGTGGGGAGACCCAGTACTTC. Translated: CARAASGDPGGETQYF. The chain carries TRBV5-4 and TRBJ2-5; TRBD2 matches at 9 bases. CDR1 and CDR2 from the germline V gene are SGHNT and YYREEE (reference sequence). The CDR3 has 16 amino acids. Unmatched junction bases numbered 16, after V lost 8 bases and J lost 5 bases.

In its sample, this clone was seen a few times. The rearrangement joins TRBV4-2 to TRBJ2-7, with D unclear. The V gene lost 1 base and the J gene lost 0 bases, with 13 bases spanning the gap. Germline V gives CDR1 LGHNA, CDR2 YNFKEQ. The CDR3 is made up of 16 amino acids. CDR3 sequence reads: CASSQVNPLSSYEQYF. As DNA, the CDR3 is TGTGCCAGCAGCCAAGTGAACCCGTTGAGCTCCTACGAGCAGTACTTC.

This chain connects TRBV6-1 to TRBJ2-7; tentative D call: TRBD1 (5 bases). The CDR3 is 17 residues long. Deletions cut 2 bases from V and 2 bases from J, with 19 bases between. Germline CDR1 is MNHNS and CDR2 is SASEGT. In nucleotides, the CDR3 is TGTGCCAGCAGTGAACCGGGCGCCGGCAGGGCGGCCTACGAGCAGTACTTC. Protein product: CASSEPGAGRAAYEQYF.

The V gene is TRBV7-9, the J gene TRBJ2-7, with 9 bases lining up with TRBD2. Germline V gives CDR1 SEHNR, CDR2 FQNEAQ (reference sequence). V trimming: 1 base; J trimming: 4 bases; junction bases outside the gene matches: 14. CDR3 size: 18 residues. The CDR3 region is CASSLGFSASGAAYEQYF. The CDR3 DNA reads as TGTGCCAGCAGCTTAGGGTTCTCGGCTAGCGGGGCGGCTTACGAGCAGTACTTC. The variable domain in full, with the rest retrieved from reference TRBV7-9 and TRBJ2-7, is DTGVSQNPRHKITKRGQNVTFRCDPISEHNRLYWYRQTLGQGPEFLTYFQNEAQLEKSRLLSDRFSAERPKGSFSTLEIQRTEQGDSAMYLCASSLGFSASGAAYEQYFGPGTRLTVT.

The rearrangement uses TRBV18 and TRBJ2-3, with TRBD2 matching over 9 bases. Germline loops: CDR1 KGHSH, CDR2 LQKENI. The CDR3 has 17 residues. V lost 3 bases and J lost 4; bases outside the gene matches: 11. The CDR3 nucleotides read TGTGCCAGCTCACCCATTAGCGGGGGAGATCCCGCAGATACGCAGTATTTT. Its protein is CASSPISGGDPADTQYF.

The chain combines TRBV9 with TRBJ1-5; D is undetermined. The CDR3 loop spans 14 amino acids. Deletions cut 3 bases from V and 6 bases from J, with 13 bases between. Per germline, CDR1 SGDLS and CDR2 YYNGEE. CDR3 coding DNA: TGTGCCAGCAGCGCCAGCGCTGAGGGTCAGCCCCAGCATTTT. It translates to CASSASAEGQPQHF.

The V gene is TRBV28, the J gene TRBJ2-7, with D perhaps being TRBD1 or TRBD2 (5 bases each). With 5 bases removed from V and 3 bases from J, the gap between germline ends came to 17 bases. Germline V gene lookup returns CDR1 MDHEN and CDR2 SYDVKM. The CDR3 is made up of 15 amino acids. The CDR3 DNA reads as TGTGCCAGCAGTCCGGGACCTATGATCGTCTACGAGCAGTACTTC. Translating gives CASSPGPMIVYEQYF. Together with reference TRBV28 and TRBJ2-7, the CDR3 gives the full variable domain: DVKVTQSSRYLVKRTGEKVFLECVQDMDHENMFWYRQDPGLGLRLIYFSYDVKMKEKGDIPEGYSVSREKKERFSLILESASTNQTSMYLCASSPGPMIVYEQYFGPGTRLTVT.

V is TRBV27 and J is TRBJ2-5; TRBD1 might be the D (6 bases). The V end was cut by 2 bases, the J end by 3 bases, with 13 bases between. This CDR3 has 15 amino acids. In germline, CDR1 is MNHEY, CDR2 SMNVEV (reference sequence). CDR3 DNA sequence: TGTGCCAGCAGTTTACTGAGGGGGAGTAAAGAGACCCAGTACTTC. This codes for CASSLLRGSKETQYF.

This sequence joins TRBV6-1 and TRBJ1-2; maybe TRBD1 (5 bases). Germline values: CDR1 MNHNS, CDR2 SASEGT. The CDR3 length is 15 residues. With 0 bases removed from V and 8 bases from J, the gap between germline ends came to 16 bases. CDR3 sequence: CASSEAVKAGRGYTF. In nucleotides, the CDR3 is TGTGCCAGCAGTGAAGCGGTGAAAGCGGGGCGAGGCTACACCTTC.

The V call is TRBV27, the J call TRBJ2-1; D ambiguous. CDR1 is MNHEY, CDR2 SMNVEV, per germline (reference sequence). The CDR3 runs 14 residues. V was pared by 3 bases and J by 4 bases, with 10 bases between. CDR3 residues: CASSFEGAYNEQFF. The CDR3 DNA follows: TGTGCCAGCAGTTTCGAAGGTGCATACAATGAGCAGTTCTTC.

The rearrangement links TRBV6-5 to TRBJ2-7; D gene uncertain. Germline V CDR1 and CDR2: MNHEY, SVGAGI. The CDR3 is made up of 12 amino acids. The V end was cut by 4 bases, the J end by 0 bases, with 4 bases between. CDR3 residues: CASSSNSYEQYF. DNA for the CDR3: TGTGCCAGCAGTTCCAACTCCTACGAGCAGTACTTC.

This clone was seen once. The rearrangement uses TRBV7-3 and TRBJ2-3; tentative D call: TRBD1 (6 bases). V was cut by 5 bases and J by 0 bases, with 18 bases left in between. The CDR3 extends over 17 amino acids. In germline, CDR1 is SGHTA, CDR2 FQGTGA. The CDR3 loop is CASSPGVRRTSTDTQYF. The CDR3 DNA reads TGTGCCAGCAGCCCAGGGGTTAGACGGACAAGCACAGATACGCAGTATTTT.

This chain joins TRBV7-2 and TRBJ2-5; TRBD2 might be the D (5 bases). V was pared by 2 bases and J by 5 bases, with 15 bases between. This CDR3 has 15 residues. Germline lookup yields CDR1 SGHTA and CDR2 FQGNSA. The CDR3 here is CASSLLSGIGETQYF. The CDR3 DNA follows: TGTGCCAGCAGCTTATTATCGGGGATCGGGGAGACCCAGTACTTC. The entire variable domain, with the rest obtained from reference TRBV7-2 and TRBJ2-5, is as follows: GAGVSQSPSNKVTEKGKDVELRCDPISGHTALYWYRQSLGQGLEFLIYFQGNSAPDKSGLPSDRFSAERTGGSVSTLTIQRTQQEDSAVYLCASSLLSGIGETQYFGPGTRLLVL.

The rearrangement links TRBV5-1 to TRBJ2-2; D is tentatively TRBD1 or TRBD2 (5 bases each). Germline V gene sequence: CDR1 SGHRS, CDR2 YFSETQ. This CDR3 is 15 amino acids long. The ends were cut back, 0 bases at V and 9 bases at J, with 15 bases in the middle. The CDR3 DNA reads TGCGCCAGCAGCTTGGCCGGGGCTGATTACCGGGAGCTGTTTTTT. Protein: CASSLAGADYRELFF.

CDR3 nucleotide sequence: TGTGCCAGCAGCTTAGCGGCCGGGACAGGGGCCCAGATTGTCTATGGCTACACCTTC. It encodes CASSLAAGTGAQIVYGYTF. The chain has TRBV7-6 and TRBJ1-2; TRBD1 agrees at 10 bases. Germline V CDR1 and CDR2: SGHVS, FNYEAQ. The CDR3 runs to 19 residues. The junction had 14 bases not matched to a gene; V was cut back by 0 bases and J by 4 bases.

This clone was detected a few times. Other nucleotide sequences from this sample produce the same CDR3. The chain links TRBV4-3 to TRBJ2-6; D may be TRBD1 (5 bases). The CDR3 runs to 16 residues. V lost 0 bases and J lost 0, with 6 bases in between. The V gene's germline CDR1 is LGHNA and CDR2 YSLEER. The CDR3 spells CASSQETGSGANVLTF. DNA of the CDR3: TGCGCCAGCAGCCAAGAAACAGGCTCTGGGGCCAACGTCCTGACTTTC.